This is a list of T cell receptor beta chains from one sample in a study of T cell repertoires in cytomegalovirus infection. Which antigens these TCRs recognize remains unknown. MiXCR, run by TCRdb on the reads, gives a single entry per CDR3 protein. The sample has roughly 990,000 distinct CDR3 sequences, approximately 31% seen once. The sequenced sample was cultured CD8+ T cells from PBMCs, obtained from culture after CMV antigen stimulation. Every receptor here comes from a human donor in good health (CMV status not recorded). Some clones in this sample may be carry-over from other donors' samples. CDR3s include the opening cysteine and the closing phenylalanine or tryptophan. The D gene is left open where the match is weak. The size of a clone is reported for some rows only, either as once, few or many, or as a class for expanded clones.

v_call,d_call,j_call,clone_size,cdr3_nt,cdr3_aa
TRBV29-1,TRBD1,TRBJ1-2,NA,TGCAGCGTTGACCCTGGACAGGGGCCCGCGGAAGGCTACACCTTC,CSVDPGQGPAEGYTF
TRBV4-1,NA,TRBJ2-1,NA,TGCGCCAGCAGCCAAGACGGAGGAGTCTACAATGAGCAGTTCTTC,CASSQDGGVYNEQFF
TRBV15,NA,TRBJ2-5,few,TGTGCCACCAGCAGAGATACAGTCAGGATGACTCAAGAGACCCAGTACTTC,CATSRDTVRMTQETQYF
TRBV12-5,TRBD2,TRBJ2-1,once,TGTGCTAGTGGTTTGGTACAATGGGGACTAGCGGATGACAATGAGCAGTTCTTC,CASGLVQWGLADDNEQFF
TRBV18,TRBD2,TRBJ2-4,NA,TGTGCCAGCTCACCGGCTAGCGGGGTAGCCAAAAACATTCAGTACTTC,CASSPASGVAKNIQYF
TRBV7-9,NA,TRBJ2-3,few,TGTGCCAGCAGCTTCCCACTGGATACGCAGTATTTT,CASSFPLDTQYF
TRBV10-3,TRBD2,TRBJ2-1,few,TGTGCCATCAGTGGAGGGCGGGAAGCGGGGGGCCCTACAGGCTCCTACAATGAGCAGTTCTTC,CAISGGREAGGPTGSYNEQFF
TRBV7-2,TRBD1,TRBJ2-1,many,TGTGCCAGCAGGGGATGGACAGGGAGCTCCTACAATGAGCAGTTCTTC,CASRGWTGSSYNEQFF
TRBV2,TRBD1,TRBJ1-3,few,TGTGCCAGCAGGCCGGGACAGGGAAGGAACACCATATATTTT,CASRPGQGRNTIYF
TRBV12-3/TRBV12-4,NA,TRBJ2-7,NA,TGTGCCAGCAGCCGTTACCGATACGAGCAGTACTTC,CASSRYRYEQYF